This TCR beta chain was found in a study of shared clonotypes between healthy human individuals (dated by TCRdb to the early 2020s). In the study overall: The cohort included a few men and a couple of women between 18 and 49 years of age. Libraries were prepared and TCR repertoires were sequenced by different laboratories using diverse techniques, in order to increase sequencing depth and limit assay-specific biases. For each donor, three plates each were used for CD4 naive and CD4 memory, two plates were used for CD8 naive, and one plate was used for CD8 memory. Each donor's leukapheresis produced roughly between about 0.8 and 10 billion PBMCs. To estimate repertoire size and how much clonotype sharing occurs between individuals, the study deeply sequenced the blood TCR repertoires of about 5 healthy adults. Findings and caveats that apply to the study as a whole: Higher generation probabilities were observed for clonotypes shared by all four sorted-subset donors than for non-shared clonotypes. Larger estimated clonotype richness was generally found for naive subsets than for memory subsets. Sharing across a handful of donors was observed for around 4.8% of naive CD4, 3% to 4% of naive CD8, roughly 2.4% of memory CD4, and roughly 0.4% of memory CD8 clonotypes. Sampling was restricted to blood, and TCR repertoires in tissue are likely to differ from TCR repertoires in blood. The genetic and exposure-history diversity represented was limited by the small number of donors. Pairwise subsampling led to the expectation that sequencing depth would affect the degree of clonotype sharing among donors. Even with the large sequencing depth, rarefaction of the sorted-subset datasets indicated that sequencing was incomplete.

Concerning this clone itself: Its antigen remains unidentified. Qualities for individual bases were not recorded, and no much larger clone is one base off.

Donors were healthy HIV-negative adults with no recently reported acute infections or vaccinations. Only Caucasian adults living in Nashville, Tennessee, USA were represented among the donors. CD8 memory samples combined magnetically selected CD45RO+ cells with CCR7-negative CD45RA+ effector memory (TemRA) cells. Blood was obtained by leukapheresis, after which PBMCs were separated by Ficoll-Histopaque density gradient centrifugation and cryopreserved in liquid nitrogen vapor phase. Analytical flow cytometry was used to check the purity and quantity of each magnetically sorted T cell population. Each sorted fraction had its genomic DNA isolated and then quantified by UV absorbance on a Nanodrop 2000c. CDR1 and CDR2 (SGHNT, YYREEE) derive from the germline V gene (reference sequence). CDR3 length: 16 amino acids, cysteine to phenylalanine. Only the CDR3 region is kept as DNA, spanning 48 bases read in frame from base 1. V is cut back by 0 bases and J by 9 bases, with 11 bases in the junction unmatched.

Using the deep immunoSEQ assay, TCR CDR3 regions were amplified from genomic DNA by multiplex PCR. Extracted genomic DNA from each cell subset was distributed evenly across all wells of several immunoSEQ 96-well plates, and each plate was treated as a replicate. For sorted subsets, each replicate PCR was loaded with about 0.2 ug genomic DNA, equivalent to 25,000 to 35,000 T cell genomes. The purified libraries were quantified using a Qubit 3.0 fluorometer, sized with a Bioanalyzer 2100, and then quantified again using the KAPA Library Quantification kit. Every immunoSEQ 96-well plate was sequenced on a separate single-read 150-cycle Illumina NextSeq 550 flow cell. In the source study's methods: Because the immunoSEQ output included only junctional sequences and no quality scores, the filtering could not be the same as the filtering used for full-length reads. Sequences were annotated with PyIR, a Python wrapper for IgBLAST v1.9, and V/J genes and CDR3 were assigned using IMGT germline references. Any read was removed if the V/J assignment was weak (E-value above 1e-6), the CDR3 was missing, or the read contained stop codons, out-of-frame junctions, or ambiguous translated residues. V3J clonotypes were defined as sequences sharing an identical inferred V gene, J gene, and CDR3 amino acid sequence. To compute the percentage overlap between repertoires, the number of shared unique clonotypes was divided by the size of the smaller repertoire. Repertoire richness was assessed with RTK rarefaction, the Chao1 estimator, and Recon v2.1 estimates of unobserved clonotypes. For all TCRbeta clonotypes obtained by the gDNA method from several donors, generation probabilities were computed with OLGA. TCRdb re-hosts the immuneACCESS table, in-frame sequences only. Its copies lack some clones; in the studies checked, an unresolved V gene accounts for under half of them, and the cause for the rest is not known. V and J calls and clone size are copied from that table; D and trimming were computed from the DNA. Present in this sample are approximately 320,000 clones, roughly 91% of which were seen just once. The ten largest make up 15% to 20% of the sample.

This sequence uses TRBV5-4 and TRBJ1-5, and TRBD1 aligns with 8 junction nucleotides. This clonotype was obtained from a man younger than 35 in good health. The sample taken for sequencing was memory CD8+ T cells sorted from blood. The cell subset or site label corresponds to: CD45RO+ cells pooled with CCR7-negative TemRA cells. CDR3 region: CASSLVGRGRFRPQHF. Read as DNA, the sequence is TGTGCCAGCAGCTTGGTCGGCAGGGGGCGATTTCGGCCCCAGCATTTT.